The rows below give T cell receptor beta chains drawn from one sample of a study of T cells in Graves' hyperthyroidism and ophthalmopathy. TCRdb recomputed calls from the multiplex PCR reads with MiXCR, one row per CDR3 protein. The profile shows around 300,000 distinct CDR3 sequences, about an eighth of them singletons. The sequenced sample was blood. Receptors were obtained from a woman aged 30 to 39 with Graves' hyperthyroidism that later progressed to Graves' ophthalmopathy. Both conserved end residues are part of each CDR3. The order of the fields is J gene, clone size, D gene, V gene, CDR3 protein, CDR3 DNA. D genes are given only for firm matches. Only part of the rows carry a size: once, few, many, or a class if the clone is expanded.

TRBJ2-7	NA	NA	TRBV4-1	CASSQSGGFYEQYF	TGCGCCAGCAGCCAGTCAGGGGGGTTTTACGAGCAGTACTTC
TRBJ2-1	many	TRBD2	TRBV10-3	CAISESSAGDAVNEQFF	TGTGCCATCAGTGAGTCGTCCGCGGGAGACGCTGTCAATGAGCAGTTCTTC
TRBJ2-5	many	NA	TRBV28	CASSFGGGSRETQYF	TGTGCCAGCAGTTTCGGGGGCGGATCGCGAGAGACCCAGTACTTC
TRBJ2-3	few	TRBD2	TRBV19	CASRELAGGSDTQYF	TGTGCCAGTAGGGAGCTAGCGGGAGGATCAGATACGCAGTATTTT
TRBJ2-7	many	NA	TRBV6-2/TRBV6-3	CASSYSGLARDEQYF	TGTGCCAGCAGTTATAGCGGCCTTGCCAGGGACGAGCAGTACTTC
TRBJ1-3	NA	NA	TRBV6-1	CASMAGNTIYF	TGTGCCAGCATGGCTGGAAACACCATATATTTT
TRBJ2-5	many	NA	TRBV3-1	CASSQDTGEETQYF	TGTGCCAGCAGCCAAGACACGGGGGAAGAGACCCAGTACTTC
TRBJ1-1	NA	NA	TRBV3-1	CASSQAFGWENTEAFF	TGTGCCAGCAGCCAAGCTTTCGGTTGGGAGAACACTGAAGCTTTCTTT
TRBJ2-7	NA	NA	TRBV9	CASSVDGGANEQYF	TGTGCCAGCAGCGTAGATGGGGGGGCAAACGAGCAGTACTTC
TRBJ2-7	many	NA	TRBV6-1	CASRDYEQYF	TGTGCCAGCAGAGACTACGAGCAGTACTTC
TRBJ1-3	many	NA	TRBV5-1	CASSSRDSRTGNTIYF	TGCGCCAGCAGCTCCCGGGACTCTAGGACTGGAAACACCATATATTTT
TRBJ2-7	many	TRBD2	TRBV7-9	CASSPAPGTSGSYEQYF	TGTGCCAGCAGCCCGGCCCCCGGGACTAGCGGTTCCTACGAGCAGTACTTC
TRBJ2-1	many	NA	TRBV19	CASKGGSKASYNEQFF	TGTGCCAGTAAGGGCGGATCCAAAGCCTCCTACAATGAGCAGTTCTTC
TRBJ2-3	few	NA	TRBV25-1	CASSEWVGGSTDTQYF	TGTGCCAGCAGTGAATGGGTCGGAGGGAGCACAGATACGCAGTATTTT
TRBJ2-3	many	TRBD1	TRBV7-2	CASSLGQGWDTQYF	TGTGCCAGCAGCTTGGGACAGGGATGGGACACGCAGTATTTT
TRBJ1-1	many	NA	TRBV11-2	CASSENRGARTEAFF	TGTGCCAGCAGCGAGAATCGGGGGGCGCGGACTGAAGCTTTCTTT
TRBJ2-3	many	NA	TRBV10-3	CAISFSMGDTQYF	TGTGCCATCAGTTTCTCAATGGGGGATACGCAGTATTTT
TRBJ1-5	NA	NA	TRBV6-1	CASSGSGGTNQPQHF	TGTGCCAGCAGCGGATCGGGGGGCACCAATCAGCCCCAGCATTTT
TRBJ2-7	few	NA	TRBV6-9	CASSLPFSPYEQYF	TGTGCCAGCAGTTTACCCTTTTCTCCCTACGAGCAGTACTTC
TRBJ2-7	many	NA	TRBV20-1	CSAGARRAGSYEQYF	TGCAGTGCTGGTGCTAGAAGGGCGGGGTCCTACGAGCAGTACTTC
TRBJ2-5	NA	TRBD2	TRBV7-2	CASSFSGTSGQETQYF	TGTGCCAGCAGCTTCTCCGGGACTAGCGGCCAAGAGACCCAGTACTTC
TRBJ2-1	few	NA	TRBV6-1	CASSAFRGVEQFF	TGTGCCAGCAGTGCCTTCAGGGGCGTCGAGCAGTTCTTC
TRBJ2-1	many	TRBD2	TRBV12-3/TRBV12-4	CASSPGLAFADEQFF	TGTGCCAGCAGTCCGGGACTAGCGTTCGCGGATGAGCAGTTCTTC